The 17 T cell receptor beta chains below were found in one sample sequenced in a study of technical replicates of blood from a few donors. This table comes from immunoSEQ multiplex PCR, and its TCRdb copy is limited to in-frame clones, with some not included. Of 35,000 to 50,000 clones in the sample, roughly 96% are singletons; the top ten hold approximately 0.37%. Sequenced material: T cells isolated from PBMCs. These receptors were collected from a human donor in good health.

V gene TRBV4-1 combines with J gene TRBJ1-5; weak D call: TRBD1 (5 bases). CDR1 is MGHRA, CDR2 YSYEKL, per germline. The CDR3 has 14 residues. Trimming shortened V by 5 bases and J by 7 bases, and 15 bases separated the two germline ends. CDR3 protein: CASSGPGGGQPQHF. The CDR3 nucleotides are TGCGCCAGCAGCGGGCCCGGGGGGGGACAGCCCCAGCATTTT.

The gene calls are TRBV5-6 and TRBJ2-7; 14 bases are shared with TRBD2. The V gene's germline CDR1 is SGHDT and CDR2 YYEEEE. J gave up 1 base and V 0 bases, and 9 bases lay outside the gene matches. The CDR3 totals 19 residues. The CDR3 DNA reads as TGTGCCAGCAGCTTGGTGGGACTAGCGGGAGTAGTAGTATCCTACGAGCAGTACTTC. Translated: CASSLVGLAGVVVSYEQYF.

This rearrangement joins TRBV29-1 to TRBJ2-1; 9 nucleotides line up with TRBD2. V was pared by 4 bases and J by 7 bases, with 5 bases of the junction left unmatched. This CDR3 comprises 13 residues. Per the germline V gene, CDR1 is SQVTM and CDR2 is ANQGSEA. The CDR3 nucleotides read TGCAGCGTTGGTAGTAGCGGGAGTAATGAGCAGTTCTTC. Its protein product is CSVGSSGSNEQFF.

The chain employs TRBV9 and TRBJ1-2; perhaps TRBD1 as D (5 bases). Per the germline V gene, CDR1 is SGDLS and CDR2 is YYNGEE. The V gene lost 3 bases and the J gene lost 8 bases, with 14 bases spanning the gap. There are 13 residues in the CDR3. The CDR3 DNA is TGTGCCAGCAGCGCCCAGGGAATGAGCGGCTACACCTTC. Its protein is CASSAQGMSGYTF.

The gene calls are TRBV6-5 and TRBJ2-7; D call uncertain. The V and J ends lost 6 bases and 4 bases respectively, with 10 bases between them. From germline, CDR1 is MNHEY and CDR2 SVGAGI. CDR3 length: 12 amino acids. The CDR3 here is CASSRGWYEQYF. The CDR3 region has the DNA TGTGCCAGCAGCCGAGGCTGGTACGAGCAGTACTTC.

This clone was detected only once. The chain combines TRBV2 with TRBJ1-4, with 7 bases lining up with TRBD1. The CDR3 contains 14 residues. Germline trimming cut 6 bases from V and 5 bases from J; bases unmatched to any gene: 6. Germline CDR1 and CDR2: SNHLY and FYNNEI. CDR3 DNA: TGTGCCAGCAGACCGACAGGGTTGAATGAAAAACTGTTTTTT. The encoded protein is CASRPTGLNEKLFF.

The CDR3 here is CASSPPARQGNEKLFF. CDR3 nucleotide sequence: TGTGCCAGCAGCCCGCCGGCGAGACAGGGAAATGAAAAACTGTTTTTT. The rearrangement uses TRBV7-9 and TRBJ1-4; 7 bases line up with TRBD1. The CDR3 sequence is 16 residues long. V was clipped by 5 bases and J by 5 bases; unmatched bases: 11. The germline V gene encodes CDR1 SEHNR and CDR2 FQNEAQ (reference sequence).

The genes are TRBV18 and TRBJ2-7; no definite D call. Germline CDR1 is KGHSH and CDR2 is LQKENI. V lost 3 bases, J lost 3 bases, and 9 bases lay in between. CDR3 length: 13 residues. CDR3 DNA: TGTGCCAGCTCACCTACCCACAGCTACGAGCAGTACTTC. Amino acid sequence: CASSPTHSYEQYF.

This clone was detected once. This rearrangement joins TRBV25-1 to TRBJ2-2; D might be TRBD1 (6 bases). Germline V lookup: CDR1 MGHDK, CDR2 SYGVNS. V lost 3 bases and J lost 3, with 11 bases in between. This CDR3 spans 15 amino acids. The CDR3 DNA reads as TGTGCCAGCAGTGACAGGGGATATCACACCGGGGAGCTGTTTTTT. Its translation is CASSDRGYHTGELFF.

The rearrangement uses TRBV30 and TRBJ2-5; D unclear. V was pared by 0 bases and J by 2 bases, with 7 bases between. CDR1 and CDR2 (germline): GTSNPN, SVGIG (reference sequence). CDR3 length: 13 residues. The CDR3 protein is CAWSVSLQETQYF. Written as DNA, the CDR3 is TGTGCCTGGAGTGTGAGTTTACAAGAGACCCAGTACTTC. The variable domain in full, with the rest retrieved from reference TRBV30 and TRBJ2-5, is SQTIHQWPATLVQPVGSPLSLECTVEGTSNPNLYWYRQAAGRGLQLLFYSVGIGQISSEVPQNLSASRPQDRQFILSSKKLLLSDSGFYLCAWSVSLQETQYFGPGTRLLVL.

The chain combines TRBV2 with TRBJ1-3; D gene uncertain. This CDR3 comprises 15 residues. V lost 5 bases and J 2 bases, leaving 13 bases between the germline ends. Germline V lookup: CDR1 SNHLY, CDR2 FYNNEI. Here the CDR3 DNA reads TGTGCCAGCAGTCAAGAGTATACTGCTGGAAACACCATATATTTT. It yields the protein CASSQEYTAGNTIYF.

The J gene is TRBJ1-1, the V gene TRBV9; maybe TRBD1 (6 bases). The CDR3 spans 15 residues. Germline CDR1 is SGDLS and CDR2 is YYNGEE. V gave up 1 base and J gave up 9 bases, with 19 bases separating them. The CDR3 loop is CASSVLTGFEVKAFF. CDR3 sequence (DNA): TGTGCCAGCAGCGTACTAACAGGGTTCGAGGTTAAAGCTTTCTTT.

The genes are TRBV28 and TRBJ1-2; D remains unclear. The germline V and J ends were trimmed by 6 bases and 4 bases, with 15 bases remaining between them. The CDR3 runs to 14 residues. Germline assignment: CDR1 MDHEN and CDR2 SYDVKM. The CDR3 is CASSIPGLVYGYTF. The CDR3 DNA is TGTGCCAGCAGCATTCCGGGGTTGGTCTATGGCTACACCTTC.

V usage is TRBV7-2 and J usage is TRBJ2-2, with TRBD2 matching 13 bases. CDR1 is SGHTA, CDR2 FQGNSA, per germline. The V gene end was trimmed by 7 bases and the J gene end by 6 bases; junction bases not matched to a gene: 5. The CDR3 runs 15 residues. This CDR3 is CASTRLAGGSGELFF. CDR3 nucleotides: TGTGCCAGCACCAGACTAGCGGGAGGATCCGGGGAGCTGTTTTTT.

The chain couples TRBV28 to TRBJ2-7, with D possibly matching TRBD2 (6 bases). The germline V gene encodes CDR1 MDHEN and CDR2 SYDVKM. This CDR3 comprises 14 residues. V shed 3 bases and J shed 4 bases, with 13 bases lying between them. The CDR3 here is CASSFPEDYYEQYF. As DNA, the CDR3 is TGTGCCAGCAGTTTTCCCGAGGACTATTACGAGCAGTACTTC.

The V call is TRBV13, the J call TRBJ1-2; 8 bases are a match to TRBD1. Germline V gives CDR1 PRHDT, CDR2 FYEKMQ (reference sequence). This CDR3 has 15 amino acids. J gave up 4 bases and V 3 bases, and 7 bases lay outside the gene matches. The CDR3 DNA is TGTGCCAGCAGCTTTCAGGGGGCGGTGGTCTATGGCTACACCTTC. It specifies CASSFQGAVVYGYTF.

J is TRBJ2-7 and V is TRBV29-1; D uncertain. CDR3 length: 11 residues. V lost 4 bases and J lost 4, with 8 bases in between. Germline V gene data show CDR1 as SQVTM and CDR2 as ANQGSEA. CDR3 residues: CSVGQLYEQYF. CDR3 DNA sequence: TGCAGCGTTGGTCAGTTGTACGAGCAGTACTTC.